A few counts support the clone carrying this T cell receptor beta chain. As yet, its antigen is unknown. TCRdb processed the 5' RACE reads anew with MiXCR; each CDR3 protein has one entry. The repertoire consists of about 330,000 distinct CDR3 sequences, with 7% to 9% occurring once and the leading ten covering less than 15%. Trimming at V came to 2 bases and at J to 7 bases, leaving 2 bases not matched to a gene. Germline CDR1 and CDR2: ENHRY and SYGVKD. The CDR3 sequence is 12 residues long. The sample belongs to a study of CD8 T cells in ankylosing spondylitis. Whole-study findings and limits: One TCR beta motif, made up of about 8 highly homologous variants, appeared characteristic of ankylosing spondylitis blood.

The chain carries TRBV10-3 and TRBJ2-7, with TRBD1 matching over 7 bases. The source of this sequence is a male donor with ankylosing spondylitis. Sequencing used blood, either unsorted or a sorted T cell fraction (not recorded which). DNA for the CDR3: TGTGCCATCAGTGAGCAGGGGGAAGAGCAGTACTTC. Translating it yields CAISEQGEEQYF.